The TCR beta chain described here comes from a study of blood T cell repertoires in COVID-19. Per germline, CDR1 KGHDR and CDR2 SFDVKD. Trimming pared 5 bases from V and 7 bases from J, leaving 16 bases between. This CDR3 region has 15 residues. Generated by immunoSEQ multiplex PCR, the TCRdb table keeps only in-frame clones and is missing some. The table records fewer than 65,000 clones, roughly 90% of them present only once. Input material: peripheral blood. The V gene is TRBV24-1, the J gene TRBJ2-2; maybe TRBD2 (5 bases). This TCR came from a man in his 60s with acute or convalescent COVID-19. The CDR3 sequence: CATSAPSLEFGELFF. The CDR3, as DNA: TGTGCCACCAGTGCCCCCTCACTAGAGTTCGGGGAGCTGTTTTTT.